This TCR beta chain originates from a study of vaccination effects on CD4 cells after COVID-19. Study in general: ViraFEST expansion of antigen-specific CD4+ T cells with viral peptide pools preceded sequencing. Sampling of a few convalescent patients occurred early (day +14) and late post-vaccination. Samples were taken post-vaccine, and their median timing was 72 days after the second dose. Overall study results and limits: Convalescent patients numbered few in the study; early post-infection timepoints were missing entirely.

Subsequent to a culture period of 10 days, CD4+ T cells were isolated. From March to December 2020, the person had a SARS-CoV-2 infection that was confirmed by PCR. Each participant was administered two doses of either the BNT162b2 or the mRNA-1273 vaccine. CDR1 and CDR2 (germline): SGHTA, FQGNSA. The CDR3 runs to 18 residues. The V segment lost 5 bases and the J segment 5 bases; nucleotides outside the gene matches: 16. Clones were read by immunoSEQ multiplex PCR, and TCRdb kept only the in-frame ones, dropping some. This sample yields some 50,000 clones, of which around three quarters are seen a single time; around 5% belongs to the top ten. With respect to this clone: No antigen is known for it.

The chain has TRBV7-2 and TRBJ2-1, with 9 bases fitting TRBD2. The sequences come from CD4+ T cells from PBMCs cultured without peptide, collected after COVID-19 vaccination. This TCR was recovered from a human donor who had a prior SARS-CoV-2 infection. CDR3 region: CASSRGGSGRFFHNEQFF. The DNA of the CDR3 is TGTGCCAGCAGCAGGGGGGGTAGCGGGAGATTCTTCCACAATGAGCAGTTCTTC. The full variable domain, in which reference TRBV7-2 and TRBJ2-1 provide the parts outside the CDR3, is GAGVSQSPSNKVTEKGKDVELRCDPISGHTALYWYRQSLGQGLEFLIYFQGNSAPDKSGLPSDRFSAERTGGSVSTLTIQRTQQEDSAVYLCASSRGGSGRFFHNEQFFGPGTRLTVL.